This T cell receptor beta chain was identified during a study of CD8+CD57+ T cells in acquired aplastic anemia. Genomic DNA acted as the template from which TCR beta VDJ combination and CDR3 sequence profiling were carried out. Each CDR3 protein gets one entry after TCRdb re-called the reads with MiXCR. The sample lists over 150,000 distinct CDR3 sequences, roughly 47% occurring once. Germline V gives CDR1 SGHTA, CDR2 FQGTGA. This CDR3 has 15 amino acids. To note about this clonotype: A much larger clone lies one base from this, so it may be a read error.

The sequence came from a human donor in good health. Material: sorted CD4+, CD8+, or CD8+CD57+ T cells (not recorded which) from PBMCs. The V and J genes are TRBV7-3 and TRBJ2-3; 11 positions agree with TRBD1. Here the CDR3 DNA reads TGTGCCAGCAGCCCCCGGACAGGGGGCACAGATGCGCAGTATTTT. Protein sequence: CASSPRTGGTDAQYF.